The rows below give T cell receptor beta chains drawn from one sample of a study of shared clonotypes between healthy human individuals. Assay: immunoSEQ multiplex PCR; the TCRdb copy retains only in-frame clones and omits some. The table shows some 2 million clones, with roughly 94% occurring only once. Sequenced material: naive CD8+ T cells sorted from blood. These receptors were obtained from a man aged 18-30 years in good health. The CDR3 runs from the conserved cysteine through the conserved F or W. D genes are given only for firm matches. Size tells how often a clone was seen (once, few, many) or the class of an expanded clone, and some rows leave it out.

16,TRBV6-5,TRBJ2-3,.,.,CASSFPQIPRTDTQYF,TGTGCCAGCAGTTTTCCCCAAATCCCCCGCACAGATACGCAGTATTTT
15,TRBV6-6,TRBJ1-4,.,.,CASSYGQGSNEKLFF,TGTGCCAGCAGTTACGGGCAGGGTAGTAATGAAAAACTGTTTTTT
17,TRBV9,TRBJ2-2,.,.,CASSVYGLPENTGELFF,TGTGCCAGCAGCGTATATGGGCTGCCGGAGAACACCGGGGAGCTGTTTTTT
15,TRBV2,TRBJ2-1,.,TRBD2,CASSLLAGGGNEQFF,TGTGCCAGCAGTCTGCTAGCGGGAGGCGGGAATGAGCAGTTCTTC
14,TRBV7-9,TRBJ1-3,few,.,CASSSEESGNTIYF,TGTGCCAGCAGCTCGGAGGAGAGTGGAAACACCATATATTTT
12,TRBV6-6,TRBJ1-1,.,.,CASSYGGTEAFF,TGTGCCAGCAGTTATGGGGGGACTGAAGCTTTCTTT
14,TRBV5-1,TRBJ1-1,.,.,CASSLRYGGTEAFF,TGCGCCAGCAGCTTACGGTACGGGGGCACTGAAGCTTTCTTT
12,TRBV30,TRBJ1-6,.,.,CAWSVGNSPLHF,TGTGCCTGGAGTGTCGGGAATTCACCCCTCCACTTT
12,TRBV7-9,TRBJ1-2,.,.,CASSLGADGYTF,TGTGCCAGCAGCTTAGGGGCTGATGGCTACACCTTC
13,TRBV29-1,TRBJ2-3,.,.,CSVGGPDTDTQYF,TGCAGCGTTGGGGGGCCCGACACAGATACGCAGTATTTT
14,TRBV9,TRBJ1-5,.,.,CASSPSVGNQPQHF,TGTGCCAGCAGCCCAAGTGTCGGTAATCAGCCCCAGCATTTT
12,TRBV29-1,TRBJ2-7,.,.,CSVVSGYYEQYF,TGCAGCGTTGTCTCCGGGTACTACGAGCAGTACTTC
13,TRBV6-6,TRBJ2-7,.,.,CASSLTGSYEQYF,TGTGCCAGCAGCCTAACTGGCTCCTACGAGCAGTACTTC
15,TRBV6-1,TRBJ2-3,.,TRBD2,CASNLLAGGTDTQYF,TGTGCCAGCAACCTACTAGCGGGGGGCACAGATACGCAGTATTTT
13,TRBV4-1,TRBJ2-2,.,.,CASSQGGTGELFF,TGCGCCAGCAGCCAAGGGGGAACCGGGGAGCTGTTTTTT
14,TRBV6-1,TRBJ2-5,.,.,CASSLGDPQETQYF,TGTGCCAGCTCGCTGGGGGATCCCCAAGAGACCCAGTACTTC
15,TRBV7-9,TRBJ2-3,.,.,CASSLAETYTDTQYF,TGTGCCAGCAGCTTAGCGGAGACGTACACAGATACGCAGTATTTT
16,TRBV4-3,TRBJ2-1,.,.,CASSQDAGSSYNEQFF,TGCGCCAGCAGCCAAGATGCCGGAAGCTCCTACAATGAGCAGTTCTTC
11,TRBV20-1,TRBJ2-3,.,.,CSALGPDTQYF,TGCAGTGCCCTCGGACCAGATACGCAGTATTTT
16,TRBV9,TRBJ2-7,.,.,CASSVGFGEAAYEQYF,TGTGCCAGCAGCGTAGGTTTCGGGGAGGCCGCCTACGAGCAGTACTTC
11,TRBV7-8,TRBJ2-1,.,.,CASSPANEQFF,TGTGCCAGCAGCCCGGCAAATGAGCAGTTCTTC
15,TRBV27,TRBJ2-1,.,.,CASSLAQTSYNEQFF,TGTGCCAGCAGTTTGGCACAGACCTCGTACAATGAGCAGTTCTTC
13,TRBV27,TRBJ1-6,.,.,CASSLSYASPLHF,TGTGCCAGCAGTTTATCGTACGCTTCACCCCTCCACTTT
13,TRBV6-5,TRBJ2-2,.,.,CASTGENTGELFF,TGTGCCAGCACGGGGGAAAACACCGGGGAGCTGTTTTTT